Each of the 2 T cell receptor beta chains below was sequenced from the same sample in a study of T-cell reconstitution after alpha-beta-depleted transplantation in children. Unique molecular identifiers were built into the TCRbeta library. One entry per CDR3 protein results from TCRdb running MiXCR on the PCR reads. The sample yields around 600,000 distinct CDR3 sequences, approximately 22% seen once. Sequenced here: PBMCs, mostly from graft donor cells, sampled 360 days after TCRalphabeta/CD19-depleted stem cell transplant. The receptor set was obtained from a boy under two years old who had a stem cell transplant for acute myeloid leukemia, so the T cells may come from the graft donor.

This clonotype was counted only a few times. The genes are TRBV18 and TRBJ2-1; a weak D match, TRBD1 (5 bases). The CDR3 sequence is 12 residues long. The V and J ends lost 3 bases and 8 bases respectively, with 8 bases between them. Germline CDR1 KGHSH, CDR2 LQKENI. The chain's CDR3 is CASSPHRYEQFF. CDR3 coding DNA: TGTGCCAGCTCACCTCACAGGTATGAGCAGTTCTTC.

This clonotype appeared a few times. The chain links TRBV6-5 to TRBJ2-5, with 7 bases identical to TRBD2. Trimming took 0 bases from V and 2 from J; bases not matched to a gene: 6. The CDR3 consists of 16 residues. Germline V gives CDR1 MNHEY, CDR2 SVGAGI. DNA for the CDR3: TGTGCCAGCAGTTACTCGATGGCGGGGGAACAAGAGACCCAGTACTTC. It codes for CASSYSMAGEQETQYF.